Listed here are 2 T cell receptor beta chains from one sample, sequenced in a study of fetal regulatory T cell absence and autoimmunity. Profiling relied on immunoSEQ multiplex PCR, and the TCRdb table lists in-frame clones only, not all of them. The sample contains about 46,000 clones, around 83% of which appear only once. The sequenced sample consisted of cord blood. These receptors originate from a newborn boy with IPEX syndrome.

J is TRBJ1-1 and V is TRBV6-1; 7 bases map to TRBD1. This CDR3 has 14 amino acids. The germline CDR1 and CDR2 sequences are MNHNS and SASEGT. V lost 3 bases to trimming and J lost 1 base; unmatched junction nucleotides: 2. CDR3 bases: TGTGCCAGCAGTGATTACAGGGGGAACACTGAAGCTTTCTTT. Its protein product is CASSDYRGNTEAFF.

J is TRBJ2-1 and V is TRBV25-1; D not resolved. Germline loops: CDR1 MGHDK, CDR2 SYGVNS. The CDR3 is made up of 13 amino acids. V was cut by 4 bases and J by 3 bases, with 7 bases left in between. CDR3 nucleotide sequence: TGTGCCAGCAGTGTATTCTACTACAATGAGCAGTTCTTC. Translating it yields CASSVFYYNEQFF.